These T cell receptor beta chains were read from a single sample in a study of cytomegalovirus exposure and HLA in healthy donors. The repertoire was sequenced with immunoSEQ multiplex PCR; TCRdb's copy has only in-frame clones and lacks some. Of around 150,000 clones listed, about 81% are singletons. Sequencing used PBMCs. These TCRs come from a girl aged 2 to 10 in good health and CMV-seropositive. Each CDR3 is given with its conserved first and last residue. D genes are given only for firm matches. The size of a clone is reported for some rows only, either as once, few or many, or as a class for expanded clones.

>TRBJ1-2|TRBV30|TRBD1|NA
TGTGCCTGGTACCCACAGGGGGCGCGGATCTATGGCTACACCTTC
CAWYPQGARIYGYTF
>TRBJ2-3|TRBV7-2|NA|NA
TGTGCCAGCAGCAAAGGGGACTTGATGGGCACAGATACGCAGTATTTT
CASSKGDLMGTDTQYF
>TRBJ1-4|TRBV14|NA|few
TGTGCCAGCAGCCAAGGATTGCGGGGTGAAAAACTGTTTTTT
CASSQGLRGEKLFF
>TRBJ2-7|TRBV10-3|NA|NA
TGTGCCTCGAGAGCGGGTTCCTACGAGCAGTACTTC
CASRAGSYEQYF
>TRBJ2-7|TRBV10-3|TRBD1|NA
TGTGCCATCAGTGGGGGTACAGGGGGCAACTACGAGCAGTACTTC
CAISGGTGGNYEQYF
>TRBJ2-3|TRBV7-8|TRBD2|NA
TGTGCCAGCATCCTCCTTGGTAGCGGGAGCACAGATACGCAGTATTTT
CASILLGSGSTDTQYF
>TRBJ2-1|TRBV10-3|TRBD2|NA
TGTGCCACGAGAACTAGCGGGGCTATCTACAATGAGCAGTTCTTC
CATRTSGAIYNEQFF
>TRBJ2-7|TRBV7-9|TRBD1|NA
TGTGCCAGCAGCTCCAACCCAGACAGGGGGCCCCGCGAGCAGTACTTC
CASSSNPDRGPREQYF
>TRBJ2-3|TRBV2|NA|NA
TGTGCCAGCAGTGAAGCGCGCGCAGATACGCAGTATTTT
CASSEARADTQYF
>TRBJ1-5|TRBV5-1|TRBD1|NA
TGCGCCAGCAGCTCGACAGGGGATCAGCCCCAGCATTTT
CASSSTGDQPQHF
>TRBJ2-1|TRBV30|TRBD2|NA
TGTGCCTGGAGTACTAGCGGGAGTTACGATGAGCAGTTCTTC
CAWSTSGSYDEQFF
>TRBJ1-1|TRBV19|TRBD1|NA
TGTGCCAGTAGTTGGGACAGATACACTGAAGCTTTCTTT
CASSWDRYTEAFF
>TRBJ2-3|TRBV19|NA|NA
TGTGCCAGTAGTGCGGGCACAGATACGCAGTATTTT
CASSAGTDTQYF
>TRBJ1-3|TRBV6-1|NA|NA
TGTGCCAGCAGTGAAGGGACGGCGGGCTCTGGAAACACCATATATTTT
CASSEGTAGSGNTIYF
>TRBJ1-1|TRBV10-3|TRBD1|NA
TGTGCCATCAGTGAGCCGCGACAGGGGAAGACTGAAGCTTTCTTT
CAISEPRQGKTEAFF
>TRBJ2-7|TRBV11-3|NA|NA
TGTGCCAGCAGCTTAGATCTCCGGTCCGAGCAGTACTTC
CASSLDLRSEQYF
>TRBJ2-3|TRBV30|TRBD2|NA
TGTGCCTGGAGTGTACTGGGCGGGAGGGGGACAGATACGCAGTATTTT
CAWSVLGGRGTDTQYF
>TRBJ1-2|TRBV6-1|NA|NA
TGTGCAGCGAGGGGGGGGAACTATGGCTACACCTTC
CAARGGNYGYTF
>TRBJ2-5|TRBV5-1|NA|NA
TGCGCCAGCAGCTTGCACCAGGAGACCCAGTACTTC
CASSLHQETQYF
>TRBJ2-3|TRBV6-4|TRBD2|NA
TGTGCCAGCAGTTTAAGCGGGAGGGGTGGTACAGATACGCAGTATTTT
CASSLSGRGGTDTQYF
>TRBJ2-7|TRBV5-6|NA|NA
TGTGCCAGCAGCGCGGATTACTACGAGCAGTACTTC
CASSADYYEQYF
>TRBJ2-7|TRBV11-2|NA|NA
TGTGCCAGCAGCTCGACTAGTGGGGACTACGAGCAGTACTTC
CASSSTSGDYEQYF
>TRBJ1-3|TRBV4-1|TRBD1|NA
TGCGCCAGCAGCCCAACAGGGGTGTTAGGAAACACCATATATTTT
CASSPTGVLGNTIYF
>TRBJ2-1|TRBV23-1|TRBD1|NA
TGCGCCAGCAGTCAAAGTCTTCGGACAGGGGGCCCCATCCCTGGAAATGAGCAGTTCTTC
CASSQSLRTGGPIPGNEQFF
>TRBJ2-5|TRBV28|TRBD1|NA
TGTGCCAGCAGTCCCTACCGGCCAGGGGGAGTCCAAGAGACCCAGTACTTC
CASSPYRPGGVQETQYF
>TRBJ2-7|TRBV2|TRBD2|NA
TGTGCCAGCAGCCGAGCGGGAGGGAGCTCCTACGAGCAGTACTTC
CASSRAGGSSYEQYF
>TRBJ2-2|TRBV6-1|TRBD1|many
TGTGCCAGCAGTGGGACAGGGGGCGACACCGGGGAGCTGTTTTTT
CASSGTGGDTGELFF
>TRBJ1-1|TRBV19|NA|NA
TGTGCCAGTAGTATAGACTTTGGAGTGAGGAGCACTGAAGCTTTCTTT
CASSIDFGVRSTEAFF
>TRBJ2-2|TRBV27|NA|NA
TGTGCCAGCAGTTCAGGGATCGGGGAGCTGTTTTTT
CASSSGIGELFF
>TRBJ2-3|TRBV30|TRBD2|NA
TGTGCCTGGGGAACCTTCGGACTAGCGGGAGGTGGGAGCACAGATACGCAGTATTTT
CAWGTFGLAGGGSTDTQYF
>TRBJ2-1|TRBV10-3|TRBD2|NA
TGTGCCATCAGTGAGCTAGCGGGAGGGTCCTACAATGAGCAGTTCTTC
CAISELAGGSYNEQFF
>TRBJ1-2|TRBV6-5|NA|NA
TGTGCCAGCAGTACCTGGACAAGCAATAACTATGGCTACACCTTC
CASSTWTSNNYGYTF
>TRBJ2-7|TRBV29-1|TRBD2|NA
TGCAGCGTTCGGACTAGCGTGGATTACGAGCAGTACTTC
CSVRTSVDYEQYF
>TRBJ2-2|TRBV2|TRBD2|once
TGTGCCAGCAACCCCCGAGGACTAGCGGGAGGCCCAAACACCGGGGAGCTGTTTTTT
CASNPRGLAGGPNTGELFF
>TRBJ1-1|TRBV11-2|NA|NA
TGTGCCAGCAGCTACGGGATCAGCACTGAAGCTTTCTTT
CASSYGISTEAFF
>TRBJ2-7|TRBV29-1|NA|NA
TGCAGCGTTGAAGATAACTCCTACGAGCAGTACTTC
CSVEDNSYEQYF
>TRBJ2-6|TRBV2|TRBD2|NA
TGTGCTGCGGTAGCGGGAGTGGCTTCTGGGGCCAACGTCCTGACTTTC
CAAVAGVASGANVLTF
>TRBJ2-5|TRBV4-2|NA|NA
TGTGCCAGCAGCCAAGTGGAGCTCCAAGAGACCCAGTACTTC
CASSQVELQETQYF
>TRBJ2-7|TRBV5-6|NA|NA
TGTGCCAGCAGCTTGAATCCAGACATAGACTCCTACGAGCAGTACTTC
CASSLNPDIDSYEQYF